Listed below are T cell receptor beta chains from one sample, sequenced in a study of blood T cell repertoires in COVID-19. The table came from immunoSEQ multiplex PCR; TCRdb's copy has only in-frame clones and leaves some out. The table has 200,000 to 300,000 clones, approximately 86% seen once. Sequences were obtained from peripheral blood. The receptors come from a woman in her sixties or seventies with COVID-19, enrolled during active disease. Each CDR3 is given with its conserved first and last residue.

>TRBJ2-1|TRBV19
CASSTGRRSEQFF
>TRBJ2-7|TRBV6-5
CASSRDPGRYEQYF
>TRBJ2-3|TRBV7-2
CASSLTSGKVVGTQYF
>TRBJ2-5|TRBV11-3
CASSQRQGGQETQYF
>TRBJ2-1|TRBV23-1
CASSLKKGAERERLF
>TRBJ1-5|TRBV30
CAWSVRAGGQPQHF
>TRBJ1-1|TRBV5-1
CASSLSSNRQLNTEAFF
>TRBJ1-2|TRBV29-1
CSEGPGSDGYTF
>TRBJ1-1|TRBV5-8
CASSPYLSGQGARLAFF
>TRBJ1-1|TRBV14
CASSQVAGITEAFF
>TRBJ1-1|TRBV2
CASSDRDRGPNTEAFF
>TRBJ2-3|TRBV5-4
CASSSNTDTQYF
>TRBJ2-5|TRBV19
CASSIGQGQETQYF
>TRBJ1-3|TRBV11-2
CASSPTPELGTIYF
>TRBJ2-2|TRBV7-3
CASSSTSTGELFF
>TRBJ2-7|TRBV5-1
CASSSEGTGRNEQYF
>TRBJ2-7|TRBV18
CASSPTGDYEQYF
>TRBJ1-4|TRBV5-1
CASSLALLGTVSEKLFF
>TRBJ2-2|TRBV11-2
CASSSKTSGSHSTGELFF
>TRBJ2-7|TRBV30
CAWTGGRDEQYF
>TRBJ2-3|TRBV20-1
CSASSGDTDTQYF
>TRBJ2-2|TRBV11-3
CASSPRNTGELFF
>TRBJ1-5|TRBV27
CAIRTGEAQPQHF
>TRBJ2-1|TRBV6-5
CASSPTGKSYNEQFF
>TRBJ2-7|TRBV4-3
CASSQTGASYEQYF
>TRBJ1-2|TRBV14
CASSTQGSPYGYTF
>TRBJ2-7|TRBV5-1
CASSTDYLVYEQYF
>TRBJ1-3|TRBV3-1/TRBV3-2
CASSQVSSGNTIYF
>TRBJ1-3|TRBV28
CASSLWPGTDRNTIYF
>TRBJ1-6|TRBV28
CASRTGVPNSPLHF
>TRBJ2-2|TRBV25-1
CASRGGQGPTGELFF
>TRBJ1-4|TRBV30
CAWSRGNGEKLFF
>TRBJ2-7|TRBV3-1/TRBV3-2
CASSRGTDYEQYF
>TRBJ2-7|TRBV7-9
CASSDRQGYYEQYF
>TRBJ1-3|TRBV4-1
CASSLGQGGYTIYF
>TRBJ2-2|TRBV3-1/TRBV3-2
CASSQTTSGRVITGELFF
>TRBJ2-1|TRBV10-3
CAISEDTSSYNEQFF
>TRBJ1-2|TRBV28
CASSLLGGSTYYGYTF
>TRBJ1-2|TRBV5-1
CASSLFQGDWGYTF
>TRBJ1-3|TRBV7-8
CASSSRTGTGGNTIYF
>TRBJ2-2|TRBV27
CASRSGTSGRIGELFF
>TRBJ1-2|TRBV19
CASSRVSSGQSHGYTF